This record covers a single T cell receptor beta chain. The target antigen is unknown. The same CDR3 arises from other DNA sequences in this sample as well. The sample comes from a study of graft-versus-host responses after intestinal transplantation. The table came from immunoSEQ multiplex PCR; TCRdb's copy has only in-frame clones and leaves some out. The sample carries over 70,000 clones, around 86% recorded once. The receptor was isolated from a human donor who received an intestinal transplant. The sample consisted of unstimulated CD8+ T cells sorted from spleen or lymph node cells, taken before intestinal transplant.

The CDR3 protein is CASSLSGGSTDTQYF. The CDR3 DNA reads TGTGCCAGCAGCTTATCCGGGGGCAGCACAGATACGCAGTATTTT. The chain links TRBV7-3 to TRBJ2-3; the D gene could be TRBD1 or TRBD2 (6 bases each). Germline V CDR1 and CDR2: SGHTA, FQGTGA. There are 15 residues in the CDR3. V lost 2 bases and J 0 bases, leaving 9 bases between the germline ends.